The 19 T cell receptor beta chains below come from one sample, sequenced in a study of T cell responses to AZD1222 COVID-19 vaccine. Some clones are missing from TCRdb's copy, which holds only in-frame ones; the method was immunoSEQ multiplex PCR. The table has about 170,000 clones, around 90% seen once. The sequences come from peripheral blood, collected 28 days after the second AZD1222 dose. The receptors were gathered from an adult who received the AZD1222 COVID-19 vaccine.

The rearrangement joins TRBV5-1 to TRBJ2-1; D gene unclear. CDR3 size: 14 residues. Germline values: CDR1 SGHRS, CDR2 YFSETQ. V dropped 0 bases and J dropped 6 bases, with 10 bases sitting between them. CDR3 region: CASSLGSEANEQFF. The CDR3 DNA sequence: TGCGCCAGCAGCTTGGGGAGTGAGGCCAATGAGCAGTTCTTC.

This sequence joins TRBV14 and TRBJ1-5; D remains ambiguous. V lost 1 base to trimming and J lost 0 bases, with 10 bases between them. This CDR3 has 16 amino acids. Per germline, CDR1 SGHDN and CDR2 FVKESK. The CDR3 spells CASSQGRYDSNQPQHF. CDR3 nucleotides: TGTGCCAGCAGCCAAGGCAGGTACGATAGCAATCAGCCCCAGCATTTT. The complete variable domain, with remaining parts taken from reference TRBV14 and TRBJ1-5, reads EAGVTQFPSHSVIEKGQTVTLRCDPISGHDNLYWYRRVMGKEIKFLLHFVKESKQDESGMPNNRFLAERTGGTYSTLKVQPAELEDSGVYFCASSQGRYDSNQPQHFGDGTRLSIL.

The V and J genes are TRBV5-6 and TRBJ1-2; weak D call: TRBD1 (5 bases). Germline V gene sequence: CDR1 SGHDT, CDR2 YYEEEE. The V end was cut by 4 bases, the J end by 3 bases, with 19 bases between. The CDR3 runs to 16 residues. The CDR3 spells CASSMSGTARHYGYTF. The CDR3 DNA reads as TGTGCCAGCAGCATGTCAGGGACCGCGAGGCACTATGGCTACACCTTC.

This clone was found a few times. The chain combines TRBV19 with TRBJ1-2; D remains ambiguous. This CDR3 contains 14 residues. Germline lookup yields CDR1 LNHDA and CDR2 SQIVND (reference sequence). Trimming cost V 6 bases and J 4 bases, with 15 bases left between them. CDR3 DNA sequence: TGTGCCAGTAGCTTTGACGCGATCAGCTATGGCTACACCTTC. Its protein is CASSFDAISYGYTF.

The V gene is TRBV4-1, the J gene TRBJ1-1; 12 nucleotides align to TRBD1. The V segment lost 0 bases and the J segment 10 bases; nucleotides outside the gene matches: 6. CDR3 length: 15 amino acids. The germline CDR1 and CDR2 sequences are MGHRA and YSYEKL. As DNA, the CDR3 is TGCGCCAGCAGCCAAGAAAATTGGGACAGGGGGCGAGCTTTCTTT. Protein product: CASSQENWDRGRAFF.

This clone was counted a single time. V gene TRBV4-1 combines with J gene TRBJ1-1; a possible D gene is TRBD1 (5 bases). V lost 6 bases and J lost 4, with 15 bases in between. The CDR3 has 14 amino acids. Germline V gene sequence: CDR1 MGHRA, CDR2 YSYEKL. The CDR3 coding sequence is TGCGCCAGCAGACAGCCCCTAAGGGGCACTGAAGCTTTCTTT. Its protein is CASRQPLRGTEAFF.

The chain couples TRBV6-4 to TRBJ2-2; 8 bases align to TRBD2. After removal of 6 bases from V and 3 bases from J, the junction contained 6 bases not matched to a gene. The CDR3 contains 15 residues. Germline CDR1 MRHNA, CDR2 SNTAGT. CDR3 DNA sequence: TGTGCCAGCAGCCCTCGGGGGGGGGACACCGGGGAGCTGTTTTTT. It yields the protein CASSPRGGDTGELFF.

V gene TRBV5-4 combines with J gene TRBJ2-1, with D perhaps assigned TRBD1 or TRBD2 (7 bases each). The germline V and J ends were trimmed by 0 bases and 4 bases, with 14 bases remaining between them. This CDR3 region has 16 residues. Germline CDR1 and CDR2: SGHNT and YYREEE (reference sequence). CDR3 in amino acids: CASSLEGGGQYNEQFF. The CDR3 DNA reads TGTGCCAGCAGCTTGGAGGGCGGGGGACAGTACAATGAGCAGTTCTTC.

The rearrangement uses TRBV6-5 and TRBJ1-6, with a tentative D call TRBD1 (6 bases). V lost 10 bases to trimming and J lost 6 bases, with 13 bases between them. This CDR3 has 13 residues. Looked up from germline, CDR1 is MNHEY and CDR2 is SVGAGI. The CDR3 DNA is TGTGCCACCCGGACAGAGAGTAATTCACCCCTCCACTTT. Residues: CATRTESNSPLHF.

V is TRBV27 and J is TRBJ1-6; D is perhaps TRBD1 (6 bases). Deletions cut 4 bases from V and 8 bases from J, with 24 bases between. Germline CDR1 and CDR2: MNHEY and SMNVEV (reference sequence). The CDR3 has 18 amino acids. CDR3 sequence reads: CASSYRDPTSALDSPLHF. CDR3 nucleotide sequence: TGTGCCAGCAGTTACAGGGATCCCACAAGCGCTTTAGATTCACCCCTCCACTTT.

This clone was counted a single time. The chain couples TRBV19 to TRBJ1-1; no firm D call. In germline, CDR1 is LNHDA, CDR2 SQIVND (reference sequence). The CDR3 spans 12 residues. V gave up 2 bases and J gave up 10 bases, with 11 bases separating them. CDR3 in amino acids: CASSIIGVRAFF. Here the CDR3 DNA reads TGTGCCAGTAGTATAATAGGTGTGCGAGCTTTCTTT.

The rearrangement joins TRBV6-5 to TRBJ1-2; TRBD1 aligns across 7 bases. Germline assignment: CDR1 MNHEY and CDR2 SVGAGI. The length of the CDR3 is 15 residues. V lost 6 bases and J lost 7; bases outside the gene matches: 14. The CDR3 loop reads CASSAPGQWNGGYTF. In DNA, the CDR3 is TGTGCCAGCAGCGCCCCGGGACAGTGGAACGGTGGCTACACCTTC.

This chain joins TRBV5-4 and TRBJ2-7; maybe TRBD1 (7 bases). This CDR3 spans 15 amino acids. V lost 4 bases, J lost 1 base, and 15 bases lay in between. The germline CDR1 and CDR2 sequences are SGHNT and YYREEE (reference sequence). The CDR3 sequence: CASSLGGTASYEQYF. In nucleotides, the CDR3 is TGTGCCAGCAGCCTTGGGGGGACAGCGTCCTACGAGCAGTACTTC.

The rearrangement joins TRBV4-1 to TRBJ1-4, with D uncertain. Germline lookup yields CDR1 MGHRA and CDR2 YSYEKL. The CDR3 is 14 amino acids. The ends were cut back, 0 bases at V and 5 bases at J, with 7 bases in the middle. CDR3 bases: TGCGCCAGCAGCCAAGATTGGGCAAATGAAAAACTGTTTTTT. It translates to CASSQDWANEKLFF.

This clone is a singleton in its sample. The chain carries TRBV4-1 and TRBJ2-7, with 10 bases aligning to TRBD1. The trim removed 4 bases at V and 3 bases at J, leaving 6 bases unmatched. Germline-derived CDR1 and CDR2 are MGHRA and YSYEKL. This CDR3 spans 15 amino acids. CDR3 DNA sequence: TGCGCCAGCAGCCGCGGGACAGGGGCTCTCTACGAGCAGTACTTC. This encodes CASSRGTGALYEQYF.

The V gene is TRBV15, the J gene TRBJ1-4; D unclear. The germline V gene encodes CDR1 LNHNV and CDR2 YYDKDF (reference sequence). V gave up 2 bases and J gave up 11 bases, with 9 bases separating them. The CDR3 length is 12 residues. The chain's CDR3 is CATSRPLRKLFF. The CDR3 coding sequence is TGTGCCACCAGCAGACCCCTACGGAAACTGTTTTTT.

The CDR3 nucleotides read TGTGCCAGCTCACCAGGGTGGGGCACTGAAGCTTTCTTT. Translating it yields CASSPGWGTEAFF. V and J are TRBV18 and TRBJ1-1; D uncertain. CDR3 length equals 13 residues. V lost 2 bases and J lost 4, with 8 bases in between. CDR1 and CDR2 (germline): KGHSH, LQKENI.

This clone was seen only a few times. V and J are TRBV19 and TRBJ2-7; TRBD1 aligns across 7 bases. The length of the CDR3 is 13 residues. Losses at the gene ends were 9 bases for V and 3 bases for J; bases not matched to a gene: 8. Germline assignment: CDR1 LNHDA and CDR2 SQIVND (reference sequence). CDR3 sequence reads: CASATGLGYEQYF. Here the CDR3 DNA reads TGTGCCAGCGCGACAGGGCTAGGCTACGAGCAGTACTTC.

This sequence joins TRBV10-2 and TRBJ1-5, with TRBD1 as a possible D gene (6 bases). CDR1 WSHSY and CDR2 SAAADI come from the germline V gene. V shed 5 bases and J shed 0 bases, with 11 bases lying between them. This CDR3 region has 15 residues. DNA for the CDR3: TGCGCCAGCAGTCCAGGACAGTATAGCAATCAGCCCCAGCATTTT. Translated: CASSPGQYSNQPQHF.